The 5 T cell receptor beta chains below come from one sample, sequenced in a study of CD8 T cells in Susac syndrome. With random hexamers, reverse transcription was performed on about 0.5 to 1 ug of RNA. TCRdb used MiXCR to reprocess the immunoSEQ multiplex PCR reads, holding one entry per CDR3 protein. Of around 70,000 distinct CDR3 sequences detected, approximately 94% appear once; the ten largest clones hold about 0.61%. Source material: CD8+ T cells from PBMCs. These receptors were taken from a human donor with multiple sclerosis.

The chain combines TRBV6-5 with TRBJ1-6, with 7 positions matching TRBD1. This CDR3 region has 15 residues. After removal of 1 base from V and 8 bases from J, the junction contained 5 bases not matched to a gene. The germline gives CDR1 MNHEY, CDR2 SVGAGI. The CDR3 loop reads CASSYLGQRDSPLHF. The CDR3 DNA reads TGTGCCAGCAGTTACTTGGGACAGCGCGATTCACCCCTCCACTTT.

The chain links TRBV29-1 to TRBJ1-1, with TRBD1 identical over 7 bases. The CDR3 sequence is 17 residues long. Unmatched junction bases numbered 16, after V lost 5 bases and J lost 1 base. Germline V gene data show CDR1 as SQVTM and CDR2 as ANQGSEA. The CDR3 is CSVPDRAALSANTEAFF. The DNA of the CDR3 is TGCAGCGTTCCCGACAGGGCTGCTCTATCCGCGAACACTGAAGCTTTCTTT.

This rearrangement joins TRBV20-1 to TRBJ2-3; 7 bases map to TRBD2. V shed 1 base, J shed 5 bases, and the junction held 12 bases outside the gene matches. The CDR3 contains 16 residues. Germline-derived CDR1 and CDR2 are DFQATT and SNEGSKA (reference sequence). The CDR3 sequence is CSARVVGAAGVDTQYF. DNA for the CDR3: TGCAGTGCTAGAGTAGTTGGGGCCGCGGGAGTAGATACGCAGTATTTT.

The chain combines TRBV5-6 with TRBJ2-7; D call uncertain. The CDR3 loop spans 11 amino acids. Trimming pared 4 bases from V and 5 bases from J, leaving 7 bases between. Germline loops: CDR1 SGHDT, CDR2 YYEEEE. CDR3 protein: CASSLKDEQYF. As DNA, the CDR3 is TGTGCCAGCAGCCTCAAGGACGAGCAGTACTTC.

V usage is TRBV13 and J usage is TRBJ2-7, with 10 bases identical to TRBD1. The CDR3 has 16 residues. Germline lookup yields CDR1 PRHDT and CDR2 FYEKMQ (reference sequence). The junction had 9 bases not matched to a gene; V was cut back by 4 bases and J by 3 bases. The CDR3 here is CASSSQGQGLRYEQYF. DNA of the CDR3: TGTGCCAGCAGCTCCCAGGGACAGGGGCTCCGCTACGAGCAGTACTTC.